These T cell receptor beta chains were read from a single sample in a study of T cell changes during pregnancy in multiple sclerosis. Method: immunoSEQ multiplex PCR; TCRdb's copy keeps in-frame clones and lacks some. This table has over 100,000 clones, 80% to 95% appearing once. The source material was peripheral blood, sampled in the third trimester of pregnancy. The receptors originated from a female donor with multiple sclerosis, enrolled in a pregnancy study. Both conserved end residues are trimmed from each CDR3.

CDR3aa: ASSLAGLTDTQY; v_gene: TRBV7-3; j_gene: TRBJ2-3
CDR3aa: ASSRAGNTEAF; v_gene: TRBV5-1; j_gene: TRBJ1-1
CDR3aa: AWSVLGLEAF; v_gene: TRBV30; j_gene: TRBJ1-1
CDR3aa: ASSSLGQSNQPQH; v_gene: TRBV5-6; j_gene: TRBJ1-5
CDR3aa: ASSLVPVAKNIQY; v_gene: TRBV5-1; j_gene: TRBJ2-4
CDR3aa: ASRNSGGGGDTQY; v_gene: TRBV6-5; j_gene: TRBJ2-3
CDR3aa: ASSLHRGYSNQPQH; v_gene: TRBV5-6; j_gene: TRBJ1-5
CDR3aa: ASSLTYRHTDTQY; v_gene: TRBV5-6; j_gene: TRBJ2-3
CDR3aa: ASSSLRTGLSNTEAF; v_gene: TRBV11-2; j_gene: TRBJ1-1
CDR3aa: ASSVFGQGDTKAF; v_gene: TRBV9; j_gene: TRBJ1-1
CDR3aa: ASSYGGGQGYNSYEQY; v_gene: TRBV5-1; j_gene: -
CDR3aa: ASSPREGGWSGANVLT; v_gene: TRBV4-1; j_gene: TRBJ2-6
CDR3aa: ASGYSTGTEAF; v_gene: TRBV6-1; j_gene: TRBJ1-1
CDR3aa: ASSSGQGSTDTQY; v_gene: TRBV27; j_gene: TRBJ2-3
CDR3aa: ASSVDGGSTDTQY; v_gene: TRBV9; j_gene: TRBJ2-3
CDR3aa: ASSLGDRGYEQY; v_gene: TRBV7-8; j_gene: TRBJ2-7
CDR3aa: AWSDRGRHSPLH; v_gene: TRBV30; j_gene: TRBJ1-6
CDR3aa: ASSLKGTGDTGELF; v_gene: TRBV18; j_gene: TRBJ2-2
CDR3aa: SVVGAGASSYNEQF; v_gene: TRBV29-1; j_gene: TRBJ2-1
CDR3aa: AWNKITRAEAF; v_gene: TRBV30; j_gene: TRBJ1-1
CDR3aa: ASSWGQQEAF; v_gene: TRBV7-9; j_gene: TRBJ1-1
CDR3aa: ASSSKRGPNNEQF; v_gene: TRBV7-3; j_gene: TRBJ2-1
CDR3aa: ASSERRFPGQGPYGYT; v_gene: TRBV6-1; j_gene: TRBJ1-2
CDR3aa: ASSESRYQETQY; v_gene: TRBV25-1; j_gene: TRBJ2-5
CDR3aa: ASSSVLARVSYEQY; v_gene: TRBV28; j_gene: TRBJ2-7
CDR3aa: ASNLSGELF; v_gene: TRBV6-1; j_gene: TRBJ2-2
CDR3aa: ASSLGSQSGLAGVRNEQF; v_gene: TRBV5-1; j_gene: TRBJ2-1
CDR3aa: ASSFSGRGEAF; v_gene: TRBV4-1; j_gene: TRBJ1-1
CDR3aa: ASSMGTGRTDTQY; v_gene: TRBV19; j_gene: TRBJ2-3
CDR3aa: ASSPRLAGATDTQY; v_gene: TRBV14; j_gene: TRBJ2-3
CDR3aa: ASSEAPNGDYEQY; v_gene: TRBV25-1; j_gene: TRBJ2-7
CDR3aa: ASSLAGLAGGNEQF; v_gene: TRBV7-6; j_gene: TRBJ2-1
CDR3aa: ASNPFLGTGTYEQY; v_gene: TRBV10-2; j_gene: TRBJ2-7
CDR3aa: ASSSGDRKFYGYT; v_gene: TRBV7-9; j_gene: TRBJ1-2
CDR3aa: ASSLLGQGVETQY; v_gene: TRBV27; j_gene: TRBJ2-5
CDR3aa: ASSLPLAGGLGEQF; v_gene: TRBV27; j_gene: TRBJ2-1
CDR3aa: ASSPKAGQGIGELF; v_gene: TRBV7-7; j_gene: TRBJ2-2
CDR3aa: ASVLRGRATNEKLF; v_gene: TRBV2; j_gene: TRBJ1-4
CDR3aa: ASSGSSYNEQF; v_gene: TRBV5-1; j_gene: TRBJ2-1
CDR3aa: ASAKGDGRNYGYT; v_gene: TRBV27; j_gene: TRBJ1-2
CDR3aa: ASSLGTSGGAYNEQF; v_gene: TRBV7-2; j_gene: TRBJ2-1
CDR3aa: ASSPTRGLDTQY; v_gene: TRBV7-2; j_gene: TRBJ2-3
CDR3aa: ASSPTQGGTEAF; v_gene: TRBV19; j_gene: TRBJ1-1
CDR3aa: ASSLSGRTEAF; v_gene: TRBV7-3; j_gene: TRBJ1-1
CDR3aa: ASSVAGENSPLH; v_gene: TRBV9; j_gene: TRBJ1-6
CDR3aa: ASSIDALAGRAYEQY; v_gene: TRBV19; j_gene: TRBJ2-7
CDR3aa: ASSPPRGIFDEQY; v_gene: TRBV5-6; j_gene: TRBJ2-7
CDR3aa: ASSTTRGLGNIQY; v_gene: TRBV27; j_gene: TRBJ2-4
CDR3aa: ASSIGEGDQPQH; v_gene: TRBV19; j_gene: TRBJ1-5
CDR3aa: ASSEALRREKLF; v_gene: TRBV2; j_gene: TRBJ1-4
CDR3aa: ASSLKGLAGVTDTQY; v_gene: TRBV5-1; j_gene: TRBJ2-3
CDR3aa: ASSSAGRETQY; v_gene: TRBV5-4; j_gene: TRBJ2-5
CDR3aa: ASSIFRDRGLGYT; v_gene: TRBV19; j_gene: TRBJ1-2
CDR3aa: ASRSLAAGNTIY; v_gene: TRBV27; j_gene: TRBJ1-3
CDR3aa: ASSLVGREDTQY; v_gene: TRBV28; j_gene: TRBJ2-3